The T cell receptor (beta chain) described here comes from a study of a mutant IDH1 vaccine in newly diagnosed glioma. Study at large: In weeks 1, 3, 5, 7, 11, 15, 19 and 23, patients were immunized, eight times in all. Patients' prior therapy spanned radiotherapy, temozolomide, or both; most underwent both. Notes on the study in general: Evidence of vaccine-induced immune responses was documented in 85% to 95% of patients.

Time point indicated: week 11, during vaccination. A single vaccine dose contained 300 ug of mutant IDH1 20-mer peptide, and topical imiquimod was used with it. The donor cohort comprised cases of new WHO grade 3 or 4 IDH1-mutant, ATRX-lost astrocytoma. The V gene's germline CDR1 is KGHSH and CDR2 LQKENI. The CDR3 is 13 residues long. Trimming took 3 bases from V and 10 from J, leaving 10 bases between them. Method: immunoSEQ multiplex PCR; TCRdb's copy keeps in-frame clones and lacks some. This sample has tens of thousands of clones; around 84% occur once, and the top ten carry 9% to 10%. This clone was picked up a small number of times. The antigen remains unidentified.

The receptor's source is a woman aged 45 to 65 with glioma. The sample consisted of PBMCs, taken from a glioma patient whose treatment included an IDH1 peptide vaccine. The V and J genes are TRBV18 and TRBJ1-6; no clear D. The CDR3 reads CASSPSENSPLHF. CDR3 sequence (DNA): TGTGCCAGCTCACCCTCTGAAAACTCACCCCTCCACTTT. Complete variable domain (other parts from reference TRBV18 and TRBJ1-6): NAGVMQNPRHLVRRRGQEARLRCSPMKGHSHVYWYRQLPEEGLKFMVYLQKENIIDESGMPKERFSAEFPKEGPSILRIQQVVRGDSAAYFCASSPSENSPLHFGNGTRLTVT.